Below are 10 T cell receptor beta chains sequenced from a single sample in a study of tumor and adjacent non-tumor tissue in lung cancer. Three rounds of nested PCR, following a modified ARM-PCR protocol, produced the TCRbeta library. MiXCR was run by TCRdb on the multiplex PCR reads, yielding one entry per CDR3 protein. The data hold 80,000 or so distinct CDR3 sequences, with roughly 80% observed a single time. RNA was extracted from bulk tissue without any cell sorting. This non-tumor lung sample came from over 3 cm beyond the tumor edge. The sample taken for sequencing was distant non-tumor lung tissue. The receptors come from a man in his sixties with non-small cell lung cancer.

Concerning this clonotype itself: Mismatch with germline at one junction end may stem from a read error. The V call is TRBV4-2, the J call TRBJ2-5; D is possibly TRBD1 or TRBD2 (6 bases each). The CDR3 sequence is 16 residues long. The germline V gene has CDR1 LGHNA and CDR2 YNFKEQ. The CDR3 reads CSSSQTTGRSQETQYF. As DNA, the CDR3 is TGTTCCAGCAGTCAAACTACAGGGAGGTCCCAAGAGACCCAGTACTTC.

Regarding this clonotype: The junction does not match germline at one end; this may be a read error. The chain is built from TRBV11-3 and TRBJ2-5, with a weak D call TRBD2 (6 bases). The CDR3 covers 16 residues. Per the germline V gene, CDR1 is SGHNT and CDR2 is YENEEA. CDR3 residues: CANSPARGASRETQYF. The CDR3 region has the DNA TGTGCCAACAGCCCGGCGCGCGGGGCGTCGCGTGAGACCCAGTACTTC. The whole variable domain, filled in from reference TRBV11-3 and TRBJ2-5, reads EAGVVQSPRYKIIEKKQPVAFWCNPISGHNTLYWYLQNLGQGPELLIRYENEEAVDDSQLPKDRFSAERLKGVDSTLKIQPAELGDSAVYLCANSPARGASRETQYFGPGTRLLVL.

In this sample, this clonotype is medium-sized. The chain recombines TRBV12-3 or TRBV12-4 with TRBJ2-1; TRBD1 matches 11 bases. The length of the CDR3 is 17 residues. Losses at the gene ends were 4 bases for V and 9 bases for J; bases not matched to a gene: 14. Here the CDR3 DNA reads TGTGCCAGCAGTTCCCCGGGACAGGGGGGTCCCAAGGCTGAGCAGTTCTTC. Its protein product is CASSSPGQGGPKAEQFF.

With regard to this clonotype: The final CDR3 position lacks the conserved phenylalanine or tryptophan, pointing to a likely read error. The gene calls are TRBV6-1 and TRBJ1-6; the D is unclear. The length of the CDR3 is 15 residues. Germline V gene lookup returns CDR1 MNHNS and CDR2 SASEGT. The CDR3 is CASGEREAGNSPLHY. DNA of the CDR3: TGTGCCAGCGGTGAGAGGGAGGCGGGGAATTCACCCCTCCACTAT.

The V gene is TRBV4-2, the J gene TRBJ1-4; D is ambiguous. Germline V gene sequence: CDR1 LGHNA, CDR2 YNFKEQ. The V and J ends lost 2 bases and 8 bases respectively, with 21 bases between them. The CDR3 is made up of 17 amino acids. This CDR3 is CASSQLSVADNQEKLFF. The CDR3 bases are TGTGCCAGCAGCCAACTAAGCGTGGCGGATAATCAGGAAAAACTGTTTTTT.

On this clonotype: The germline gene is not matched at one end of the junction; a read error may be the cause. The chain combines TRBV11-3 with TRBJ2-2, with D maybe TRBD2 (5 bases). CDR1 and CDR2 from the germline V gene are SGHNT and YENEEA. This CDR3 has 18 residues. CDR3 sequence (DNA): TGTGCCACCAGCTCCCGGGGAGCAGGAGAATACAGAGCCGGGGAGCTGTTTTTT. Its protein product is CATSSRGAGEYRAGELFF.

The chain is built from TRBV4-3 and TRBJ2-7, with 9 bases matching TRBD2. Germline-derived CDR1 and CDR2 are LGHNA and YSLEER. This CDR3 has 15 amino acids. DNA of the CDR3: TGCTTCAACAGCCAAGGGACTAGCTACTCCTACGAGCAGTACTTC. Translation: CFNSQGTSYSYEQYF.

This sequence joins TRBV12-3 or TRBV12-4 and TRBJ1-2; D gene ambiguous. This CDR3 has 13 residues. V was pared by 9 bases and J by 3 bases, with 14 bases between. The CDR3 DNA sequence: TGTGCCAGAAGGGAATGGGATGACTATGGCTACACCTTC. This gives the protein CARREWDDYGYTF.

The CDR3 region is CVSGVYGTGCEQFF. The CDR3 region has the DNA TGTGTAAGCGGCGTTTACGGGACCGGGTGTGAGCAGTTCTTC. The chain employs TRBV11-1 and TRBJ2-1; D may match TRBD1 or TRBD2 (5 bases each). This CDR3 contains 14 residues. Germline lookup yields CDR1 SGHAT and CDR2 FQDESV (reference sequence). Together with reference TRBV11-1 and TRBJ2-1, the CDR3 gives the full variable domain: EAEVAQSPRYKITEKSQAVAFWCDPISGHATLYWYRQILGQGPELLVQFQDESVVDDSQLPKDRFSAERLKGVDSTLKIQPAELGDSAMYLCVSGVYGTGCEQFFGPGTRLTVL.

With respect to this clonotype: The germline gene is not matched at one end of the junction; a read error may be the cause. This chain uses TRBV5-1 with TRBJ2-1; TRBD2 is a possible D gene (6 bases). CDR1 and CDR2 (germline): SGHRS, YFSETQ. This CDR3 contains 18 residues. In DNA form, the CDR3 reads TGCGCCAGCAGCTTGGGGCTTGGGGACTTCAGCTCCTACAATGAGCACTTCTTC. Amino acids: CASSLGLGDFSSYNEHFF.